Below, 17 T cell receptor beta chains from the same sample are listed, as sequenced in a study of the immune and genomic landscape of osteosarcoma. The protocol was immunoSEQ multiplex PCR, while the TCRdb copy is restricted to in-frame clones and leaves out a portion. The data hold approximately 800 clones, with roughly two thirds observed a single time. Sequenced: primary tumor tissue from the humerus. These receptors were obtained from a woman between 70 and 85 years old with osteosarcoma.

This clone is a singleton in its sample. The V gene is TRBV7-2, the J gene TRBJ2-5; D might be TRBD1 or TRBD2, each matching 5 bases. There are 15 residues in the CDR3. CDR1 SGHTA and CDR2 FQGNSA come from the germline V gene. Trimming shortened V by 5 bases and J by 1 base, and 14 bases separated the two germline ends. CDR3 amino acids: CASSLGPTFQETQYF. CDR3 nucleotide sequence: TGTGCCAGCAGCCTGGGACCTACATTCCAAGAGACCCAGTACTTC.

This chain uses TRBV6-1 with TRBJ2-7, with D possibly TRBD2 on 6 matching bases. The CDR3 covers 12 residues. Trimming cost V 7 bases and J 10 bases, with 17 bases left between them. Per the germline V gene, CDR1 is MNHNS and CDR2 is SASEGT. The CDR3 DNA reads as TGTGCCAGCACTGCGGGGTTCTCGAGCCAGTACTTC. Encoded protein: CASTAGFSSQYF.

This sequence joins TRBV13 and TRBJ2-1, with 13 positions matching TRBD2. This CDR3 has 20 residues. Germline V gene sequence: CDR1 PRHDT, CDR2 FYEKMQ (reference sequence). Trimming at V came to 5 bases and at J to 0 bases, leaving 13 bases not matched to a gene. The CDR3 DNA reads as TGTGCCAGCAGCCCCACTGCCGGGACTAGCGGGGATCACTCCTACAATGAGCAGTTCTTC. This encodes CASSPTAGTSGDHSYNEQFF.

This clone has just a few counts. This chain joins TRBV30 and TRBJ1-1; a weak D match, TRBD1 (5 bases). Germline-derived CDR1 and CDR2 are GTSNPN and SVGIG (reference sequence). The V end lost 3 bases, the J end lost 0 bases, and 8 bases lay between the germline ends. The CDR3 loop spans 13 amino acids. The CDR3 DNA follows: TGTGCCTGGAGATGGGGCATGAACACTGAAGCTTTCTTT. It specifies CAWRWGMNTEAFF. The full variable domain, its missing parts supplied by reference TRBV30 and TRBJ1-1, is SQTIHQWPATLVQPVGSPLSLECTVEGTSNPNLYWYRQAAGRGLQLLFYSVGIGQISSEVPQNLSASRPQDRQFILSSKKLLLSDSGFYLCAWRWGMNTEAFFGQGTRLTVV.

This clone was recorded a few times. The gene calls are TRBV27 and TRBJ1-5; D ambiguous. The germline V and J ends were trimmed by 3 bases and 9 bases, with 12 bases remaining between them. CDR1 and CDR2 (germline): MNHEY, SMNVEV (reference sequence). The CDR3 has 13 amino acids. The CDR3 DNA reads as TGTGCCAGCAGTTTTCGAGGTAGCTGGCCCCAGCATTTT. Its protein is CASSFRGSWPQHF.

This clone was seen only a few times. The chain carries TRBV5-1 and TRBJ1-6; TRBD1 aligns across 8 bases. V lost 0 bases to trimming and J lost 7 bases; unmatched junction nucleotides: 0. There are 14 residues in the CDR3. Germline loops: CDR1 SGHRS, CDR2 YFSETQ. CDR3 coding DNA: TGCGCCAGCAGCTTGGGACAGGGGAATTCACCCCTCCACTTT. Encoded protein: CASSLGQGNSPLHF.

The rearrangement joins TRBV5-1 to TRBJ2-6; 7 bases match TRBD1. The CDR3 runs to 17 residues. Germline V gene lookup returns CDR1 SGHRS and CDR2 YFSETQ. Germline trimming cut 3 bases from V and 2 bases from J; bases unmatched to any gene: 8. Written as DNA, the CDR3 is TGCGCCAGCAGCTCCACAGGGGACGCGACTGGGGCCAACGTCCTGACTTTC. Its protein is CASSSTGDATGANVLTF.

The J gene is TRBJ2-3, the V gene TRBV6-6, with TRBD2 matching 14 bases. V lost 6 bases, J lost 4 bases, and 6 bases stayed unmatched. There are 16 residues in the CDR3. Germline V lookup: CDR1 MNHNY, CDR2 SVGAGI (reference sequence). For the CDR3, the DNA is TGTGCCAGCAGGTCGACTAGCGGGGGGGCTCCAGATACGCAGTATTTT. As protein: CASRSTSGGAPDTQYF.

This rearrangement joins TRBV6-5 to TRBJ2-7; 8 bases are a match to TRBD1. The CDR3 contains 13 residues. With 6 bases clipped from V and 3 bases from J, the junction kept 4 bases outside the gene matches. CDR1 and CDR2 from the germline V gene are MNHEY and SVGAGI. The CDR3 spells CASSPGQDYEQYF. In DNA form, the CDR3 reads TGTGCCAGCAGCCCGGGACAGGACTACGAGCAGTACTTC.

A remark on this clone: A read error may produce the germline difference seen at one junction end. CDR3 DNA: TGTGCCAGCAGCTTCTGGACAGGGGGCTCCCACGAGCAGTACTTC. This encodes CASSFWTGGSHEQYF. The gene calls are TRBV11-2 and TRBJ2-7; 11 nucleotides line up with TRBD1. Germline assignment: CDR1 SGHAT and CDR2 FQNNGV. The CDR3 is made up of 15 amino acids.

This chain joins TRBV11-2 and TRBJ2-7, with D tentatively TRBD2 (6 bases). CDR3 length equals 14 residues. V shed 0 bases and J shed 2 bases, with 8 bases lying between them. Germline V lookup: CDR1 SGHAT, CDR2 FQNNGV. The CDR3, as DNA: TGTGCCAGCAGCTTAGATCGGGGGACCTACGAGCAGTACTTC. Its translation is CASSLDRGTYEQYF.

Notes on this clone: It is likely a read error, because the conserved phenylalanine at the end of the CDR3 is missing. DNA for the CDR3: TGTGCCAGCAGCCGGGACAGGGGGAATTCACCCCTCCACCTT. It translates to CASSRDRGNSPLHL. The V and J genes are TRBV5-6 and TRBJ1-6, with 11 bases that match TRBD1. The J segment lost 7 bases and the V segment lost 4 bases, leaving 1 base of the junction unmatched. The CDR3 loop spans 14 amino acids. Germline V lookup: CDR1 SGHDT, CDR2 YYEEEE.

The rearrangement joins TRBV1 to TRBJ2-6; TRBD2 was called by the table and not checked on the DNA. TRBV1 has pseudogene status. The CDR3 has 21 residues. CDR3: CTSSLNLAGASFYSGANVLTF. The DNA of the CDR3 is TGCACCAGCAGCCTCAACCTAGCGGGGGCCTCTTTCTACTCTGGGGCCAACGTCCTGACTTTC.

This clone occurred a few times. This chain connects TRBV5-6 to TRBJ1-5; D gene ambiguous. V was trimmed by 1 base and J by 2 bases, leaving 4 bases between them. CDR3 length: 13 amino acids. Germline CDR1 and CDR2: SGHDT and YYEEEE. The CDR3 nucleotides read TGTGCCAGCAGCTTGAGCGGCAATCAGCCCCAGCATTTT. Residues: CASSLSGNQPQHF.

The chain joins TRBV11-1 to TRBJ2-2, with D possibly TRBD1 on 6 matching bases. CDR1 is SGHAT and CDR2 is FQDESV in the germline V gene (reference sequence). V dropped 3 bases and J dropped 2 bases, with 13 bases sitting between them. This CDR3 contains 16 residues. The CDR3 spells CASSFTAGVNTGELFF. The DNA of the CDR3 is TGTGCCAGCAGCTTTACGGCAGGGGTCAACACCGGGGAGCTGTTTTTT.

By its share, this clone is large. This sequence joins TRBV7-9 and TRBJ1-2; TRBD1 agrees at 7 bases. V lost 5 bases to trimming and J lost 7 bases; unmatched junction nucleotides: 10. Germline CDR1 and CDR2: SEHNR and FQNEAQ (reference sequence). The CDR3 consists of 14 residues. In nucleotides, the CDR3 is TGTGCCAGCAGCCTGGTTGAGGGGGCCGGTGGCTACACCTTC. Translated, it gives CASSLVEGAGGYTF. Combining the CDR3 with reference TRBV7-9 and TRBJ1-2 gives the whole variable domain DTGVSQNPRHKITKRGQNVTFRCDPISEHNRLYWYRQTLGQGPEFLTYFQNEAQLEKSRLLSDRFSAERPKGSFSTLEIQRTEQGDSAMYLCASSLVEGAGGYTFGSGTRLTVV.

By sample fraction, this clone is large (0.1 to 1%). This rearrangement joins TRBV7-7 to TRBJ2-3; 8 bases align to TRBD2. The CDR3 length is 13 residues. Germline CDR1 reads SSHAT; CDR2 reads FNYEAQ (reference sequence). V lost 5 bases, J lost 7 bases, and 5 bases stayed unmatched. The CDR3 DNA sequence: TGTGCCAGCAGCCTATCGGGGGGGAATACGCAGTATTTT. Its protein is CASSLSGGNTQYF.